This T cell receptor (beta chain) appears in the sequencing data of a study of blood T cell repertoires in COVID-19. Overall study: Some COVID-19 samples were acute and others convalescent; all came from the United States, Italy and Spain. In each case, the material was cDNA or gDNA derived from T cells, B-cell-depleted T cells, or PBMCs.

CDR1 and CDR2 (germline): PRHDT, FYEKMQ (reference sequence). This CDR3 has 15 amino acids. V trimming: 5 bases; J trimming: 3 bases; junction bases outside the gene matches: 7. Methods used by the authors: Amplified reference gene primers provided the basis for estimating nucleated cell counts. Sequencing used immunoSEQ multiplex PCR; TCRdb keeps in-frame clones, though not all of them. V and J calls and clone size come straight from that table; D and trimming were deduced from the DNA. The profile covers about 100,000 clones, with just under 80% appearing a single time and roughly 31% taken by the ten largest.

The chain links TRBV13 to TRBJ2-1, with TRBD2 matching 7 bases. Sequences were obtained from peripheral blood. This clonotype was obtained from a man between 70 and 80 years old with active or convalescent COVID-19. CDR3 sequence reads: CASSPGLEFYNEQFF. The CDR3 region has the DNA TGTGCCAGCAGCCCAGGACTAGAGTTCTACAATGAGCAGTTCTTC.